Shown below are 10 T cell receptor beta chains from a single sample sequenced in a study of blood T cell repertoires in COVID-19 (TCRdb year 2020). Receptor amplification or capture employed the immunoSEQ multiplex PCR assay. TCRdb mirrors the immuneACCESS table, restricted to in-frame sequences. Some clones are absent from its copies; in checked studies, under half trace to an unresolved V gene, and the reason for the others is unknown. In this sample the table shows roughly 200,000 clones, roughly four fifths of which occur a single time. The ten largest clones represent approximately 15% of the sample. The specimen was peripheral blood. All receptors come from a man in his forties or fifties who had recovered from COVID-19.

V is TRBV19 and J is TRBJ2-7, with 9 positions matching TRBD2. CDR1 and CDR2 (germline): LNHDA, SQIVND (reference sequence). The CDR3 runs to 13 residues. With 6 bases clipped from V and 6 bases from J, the junction kept 6 bases outside the gene matches. CDR3 DNA sequence: TGTGCCAGTAGGGCGGGAGGGCCCTCCGAGCAGTACTTC. It yields the protein CASRAGGPSEQYF.

The CDR3 sequence is CASSNGGYTEAFF. DNA of the CDR3: TGCGCCAGCTCGAACGGCGGCTACACTGAAGCTTTCTTT. The chain has TRBV5-1 and TRBJ1-1, with D uncertain. Trimming pared 7 bases from V and 3 bases from J, leaving 13 bases between. Germline CDR1 and CDR2: SGHRS and YFSETQ. CDR3 length: 13 amino acids.

The chain links TRBV29-1 to TRBJ1-4; D gene uncertain. The length of the CDR3 is 14 residues. The germline V gene has CDR1 SQVTM and CDR2 ANQGSEA. V gave up 4 bases and J gave up 0 bases, with 9 bases separating them. CDR3 sequence reads: CSVAGEATNEKLFF. Here the CDR3 DNA reads TGCAGCGTTGCGGGAGAGGCAACTAATGAAAAACTGTTTTTT.

This chain joins TRBV28 and TRBJ1-2, with D perhaps TRBD1 (6 bases). V was clipped by 7 bases and J by 4 bases, with 16 bases between them. The CDR3 covers 14 residues. Germline CDR1 MDHEN, CDR2 SYDVKM. The CDR3 loop is CASTPDRTSYGYTF. The CDR3 DNA reads as TGTGCCAGCACCCCCGACAGGACCAGCTATGGCTACACCTTC.

CDR3 in DNA: TGTGCCATCAGAGATGACAGCGTCTATGGCTACACCTTC. This sequence encodes CAIRDDSVYGYTF. The chain has TRBV10-3 and TRBJ1-2; a possible D gene is TRBD1 (5 bases). There are 13 residues in the CDR3. CDR1 is ENHRY and CDR2 is SYGVKD in the germline V gene. Trimming left V 6 bases short and J 4 bases short, with 12 bases between.

This chain uses TRBV5-4 with TRBJ1-2; D uncertain. The CDR3 runs to 14 residues. Germline lookup yields CDR1 SGHNT and CDR2 YYREEE (reference sequence). V was shortened by 3 bases and J by 5 bases, with 14 bases between the two germline ends. CDR3 sequence reads: CASSWAVQSYGYTF. As DNA, the CDR3 is TGTGCCAGCAGCTGGGCAGTGCAATCTTATGGCTACACCTTC.

The CDR3 coding sequence is TGTGCCAGCACCCGACTAGCGGGAGTTGGAGATACGCAGTATTTT. Residues: CASTRLAGVGDTQYF. V gene TRBV2 combines with J gene TRBJ2-3; 12 nucleotides line up with TRBD2. Trimming took 7 bases from V and 5 from J; bases not matched to a gene: 7. Germline V lookup: CDR1 SNHLY, CDR2 FYNNEI. CDR3 length: 15 residues.

This chain connects TRBV11-2 to TRBJ1-1; weak D call: TRBD1 (6 bases). V lost 5 bases to trimming and J lost 7 bases, with 20 bases between them. The CDR3 extends over 15 amino acids. From germline, CDR1 is SGHAT and CDR2 FQNNGV. CDR3 amino acids: CASSASFGTSNEAFF. Written as DNA, the CDR3 is TGTGCCAGCAGCGCGTCATTTGGGACATCTAATGAAGCTTTCTTT.

The gene calls are TRBV4-1 and TRBJ2-1; 10 nucleotides match TRBD2. The CDR3 has 16 residues. CDR1 is MGHRA, CDR2 YSYEKL, per germline. Unmatched junction bases numbered 4, after V lost 2 bases and J lost 3 bases. CDR3 amino acids: CASSQYSGGNYNEQFF. The CDR3 DNA is TGCGCCAGCAGCCAATATAGCGGGGGGAACTACAATGAGCAGTTCTTC.

V is TRBV4-1 and J is TRBJ2-2, with 9 bases fitting TRBD2. Trimming removed 4 bases from V and 6 bases from J; junction bases left unmatched: 9. This CDR3 comprises 16 residues. The germline V gene has CDR1 MGHRA and CDR2 YSYEKL. The DNA of the CDR3 is TGCGCCAGCAGCCTTTTAGCGGGAGTTAGATCCGGGGAGCTGTTTTTT. Protein sequence: CASSLLAGVRSGELFF.